The clone carrying this TCR beta chain was counted only a few times. This specimen belongs to a study of T-cell reconstitution after alpha-beta-depleted transplantation in children. Preparation of the TCRbeta library was carried out with unique molecular identifiers. MiXCR, run by TCRdb on the PCR reads, gives a single entry per CDR3 protein. This repertoire shows hundreds of thousands of distinct CDR3 sequences, approximately 17% found once; its top ten account for over 0.95%. The CDR3 has 12 residues. Per the germline V gene, CDR1 is MDHEN and CDR2 is SYDVKM. The V end lost 3 bases, the J end lost 15 bases, and 15 bases lay between the germline ends.

The chain couples TRBV28 to TRBJ2-1; D might be TRBD2 (7 bases). The clonotype comes from a human donor who donated a stem cell graft to a child with acute myeloid leukemia. The sample consisted of PBMCs from the stem cell graft donor, taken from the stem cell graft. The CDR3 is CASSLTGGPPFF. DNA for the CDR3: TGTGCCAGCAGTTTGACGGGGGGCCCACCGTTCTTC.